This T cell receptor (beta chain) was sequenced in a study of blood T cell repertoires in COVID-19. The wider study: Italy, Spain and the United States were the sources of the convalescent and acute COVID-19 samples.

There are 16 residues in the CDR3. The V gene lost 4 bases and the J gene lost 2 bases, with 17 bases spanning the gap. Germline V CDR1 and CDR2: MDHEN, SYDVKM. Original handling: The authors estimated nucleated cell counts from reference gene primer amplification. TCRdb keeps only in-frame clones here, not all; method: immunoSEQ multiplex PCR. The V and J calls and clone size come from that table; D and trimming were worked out from the DNA. The repertoire holds 250,000 or so clones, with around 90% as singletons. The sequence was obtained from a woman aged 40 to 49 who had recovered from COVID-19. This chain links TRBV28 with TRBJ1-2; D remains ambiguous. Sequences were obtained from peripheral blood. CDR3: CASSSHPSELNYGYTF. The DNA of the CDR3 is TGTGCCAGCAGTTCCCACCCCTCTGAGCTGAACTATGGCTACACCTTC.